These 22 T cell receptor beta chains share one sample of origin, sequenced in a study of cytomegalovirus exposure and HLA in healthy donors. PCR employed 60 Vbeta and 13 Jbeta primers. Measured with immunoSEQ multiplex PCR; TCRdb has only the in-frame clones, and not every one. The data hold around 170,000 clones, with over 70% observed a single time. The sample consisted of PBMCs. These TCRs come from a woman between 40 and 50 years old in good health and CMV-seropositive.

With regard to this clone: The junction differs from germline at one of its ends, possibly a read error. This rearrangement joins TRBV7-9 to TRBJ1-1; D is possibly TRBD1 (6 bases). The CDR3 runs 16 residues. Per the germline V gene, CDR1 is SEHNR and CDR2 is FQNEAQ (reference sequence). The CDR3 here is CSSSSLGEGQNTEAFF. Here the CDR3 DNA reads TGTTCCAGCAGCTCCTTAGGGGAGGGACAAAACACTGAAGCTTTCTTT.

This clone has just one count. The chain couples TRBV9 to TRBJ1-5, with D possibly matching TRBD1 (5 bases). V lost 4 bases and J 4 bases, leaving 12 bases between the germline ends. Looked up from germline, CDR1 is SGDLS and CDR2 is YYNGEE. The length of the CDR3 is 14 residues. CDR3 DNA sequence: TGTGCCAGCAGCCGGGACTTCTTAAATCAGCCCCAGCATTTT. As protein: CASSRDFLNQPQHF.

This rearrangement joins TRBV14 to TRBJ1-4; D gene unclear. The CDR3 spans 17 residues. The germline V and J ends were trimmed by 1 base and 5 bases, with 17 bases remaining between them. CDR1 SGHDN and CDR2 FVKESK come from the germline V gene. DNA of the CDR3: TGTGCCAGCAGCCAAGTCGGATGGAGGGAGACCAATGAAAAACTGTTTTTT. This sequence encodes CASSQVGWRETNEKLFF.

The chain links TRBV30 to TRBJ2-1, with D possibly TRBD2 on 5 matching bases. This CDR3 has 17 amino acids. V gave up 2 bases and J gave up 5 bases, with 22 bases separating them. Germline-derived CDR1 and CDR2 are GTSNPN and SVGIG (reference sequence). As DNA, the CDR3 is TGTGCCTGGAGTAGAGCGTTGGAGGTTCGGCTGGACAATGAGCAGTTCTTC. This gives the protein CAWSRALEVRLDNEQFF.

The rearrangement joins TRBV28 to TRBJ2-1; a weak D match, TRBD2 (5 bases). CDR3 length: 12 residues. Germline V lookup: CDR1 MDHEN, CDR2 SYDVKM. Trimming removed 7 bases from V and 9 bases from J, with 13 bases in between. The CDR3 bases are TGTGCCAGCAACCTATCAGAGGGTGAGCAGTTCTTC. Residues: CASNLSEGEQFF. Full variable domain (outside the CDR3, taken from reference TRBV28 and TRBJ2-1): DVKVTQSSRYLVKRTGEKVFLECVQDMDHENMFWYRQDPGLGLRLIYFSYDVKMKEKGDIPEGYSVSREKKERFSLILESASTNQTSMYLCASNLSEGEQFFGPGTRLTVL.

This clone was seen a handful of times. This chain links TRBV19 with TRBJ1-1, with 8 bases lining up with TRBD1. This CDR3 region has 12 residues. Trimming took 5 bases from V and 11 from J; bases not matched to a gene: 7. From germline, CDR1 is LNHDA and CDR2 SQIVND (reference sequence). The CDR3 here is CASSVRQGRAFF. The CDR3 DNA reads as TGTGCCAGTAGTGTACGACAGGGGCGGGCTTTCTTT.

The chain employs TRBV7-8 and TRBJ1-3; D may be TRBD1 (6 bases). Trimming stripped 5 bases from V and 7 bases from J, with 15 bases between. This CDR3 spans 14 amino acids. The germline V gene encodes CDR1 SGHVS and CDR2 FQNEAQ. As DNA, the CDR3 is TGTGCCAGCAGCCCCGGCGACAGGAGGAACACCATATATTTT. Protein sequence: CASSPGDRRNTIYF. Combining the CDR3 with reference TRBV7-8 and TRBJ1-3 gives the whole variable domain GAGVSQSPRYKVAKRGQDVALRCDPISGHVSLFWYQQALGQGPEFLTYFQNEAQLDKSGLPSDRFFAERPEGSVSTLKIQRTQQEDSAVYLCASSPGDRRNTIYFGEGSWLTVV.

This clone has a single count. The chain links TRBV6-6 to TRBJ1-6; perhaps TRBD1 as D (6 bases). Trimming took off 6 bases at V and 4 bases at J, with 10 bases between the two ends. This CDR3 comprises 14 residues. Germline V gene lookup returns CDR1 MNHNY and CDR2 SVGAGI (reference sequence). The CDR3 sequence: CASSLGQYNSPLHF. For the CDR3, the DNA is TGTGCCAGCAGCCTAGGACAGTATAATTCACCCCTCCACTTT.

The rearrangement links TRBV6-5 to TRBJ1-1; D gene unclear. The V end lost 9 bases, the J end lost 4 bases, and 15 bases lay between the germline ends. Germline values: CDR1 MNHEY, CDR2 SVGAGI. The CDR3 covers 13 residues. CDR3 DNA: TGTGCCAGTCACACCCCCTTGTCCACTGAAGCTTTCTTT. The encoded protein is CASHTPLSTEAFF.

The chain links TRBV7-3 to TRBJ1-5; 7 bases match TRBD1. The germline V gene has CDR1 SGHTA and CDR2 FQGTGA. The V segment lost 5 bases and the J segment 6 bases; nucleotides outside the gene matches: 4. The CDR3 is made up of 13 amino acids. In DNA, the CDR3 is TGTGCCAGCAGCAACAGGGGTGGTCAGCCCCAGCATTTT. The encoded protein is CASSNRGGQPQHF.

This clone was seen a few times. The gene calls are TRBV29-1 and TRBJ2-2; D might be TRBD1 (6 bases). The CDR3 has 16 residues. V shed 4 bases and J shed 2 bases, with 17 bases lying between them. CDR1 SQVTM and CDR2 ANQGSEA come from the germline V gene. In DNA form, the CDR3 reads TGCAGCGTTGGTCCGGACAGACCTATTAACACCGGGGAGCTGTTTTTT. Translated, it gives CSVGPDRPINTGELFF.

This clone was counted once. The chain carries TRBV5-4 and TRBJ1-2; D remains unclear. V was cut by 0 bases and J by 8 bases, with 8 bases left in between. The CDR3 is made up of 12 amino acids. Germline V gene sequence: CDR1 SGHNT, CDR2 YYREEE (reference sequence). CDR3 region: CASSLVTAGYTF. The CDR3 DNA is TGTGCCAGCAGCTTGGTAACAGCAGGCTACACCTTC.

The chain joins TRBV11-2 to TRBJ2-1, with D unresolved. Germline V gives CDR1 SGHAT, CDR2 FQNNGV. This CDR3 region has 13 residues. Deletions cut 0 bases from V and 9 bases from J, with 9 bases between. CDR3 in DNA: TGTGCCAGCAGCTTAGATTCCGTCGGTGAGCAGTTCTTC. Translation gives CASSLDSVGEQFF.

The CDR3 here is CASSLGAGGGTGELFF. The CDR3 nucleotides are TGTGCCAGCAGCTTAGGGGCAGGGGGAGGCACCGGGGAGCTGTTTTTT. The rearrangement uses TRBV7-2 and TRBJ2-2, with TRBD1 as a possible D gene (7 bases). Per germline, CDR1 SGHTA and CDR2 FQGNSA. There are 16 residues in the CDR3. The V end was cut by 1 base, the J end by 4 bases, with 13 bases between.

The gene calls are TRBV18 and TRBJ1-1; perhaps TRBD1 as D (5 bases). The germline CDR1 and CDR2 sequences are KGHSH and LQKENI. The V gene lost 4 bases and the J gene lost 1 base, with 10 bases spanning the gap. The CDR3 extends over 14 amino acids. The CDR3 nucleotides read TGTGCCAGCTCACGGAACGGGGGGAACACTGAAGCTTTCTTT. As protein: CASSRNGGNTEAFF. The full variable domain, rest sourced from reference TRBV18 and TRBJ1-1, is NAGVMQNPRHLVRRRGQEARLRCSPMKGHSHVYWYRQLPEEGLKFMVYLQKENIIDESGMPKERFSAEFPKEGPSILRIQQVVRGDSAAYFCASSRNGGNTEAFFGQGTRLTVV.

The rearrangement joins TRBV11-1 to TRBJ1-2; no reliable D call. CDR1 and CDR2 (germline): SGHAT, FQDESV (reference sequence). This CDR3 is built from 14 residues. With 2 bases removed from V and 4 bases from J, the gap between germline ends came to 11 bases. In nucleotides, the CDR3 is TGTGCCAGCAGCTTACAAGGCGGCTTCTATGGCTACACCTTC. Translating it yields CASSLQGGFYGYTF.

This chain links TRBV9 with TRBJ1-5, with 7 bases that match TRBD1. There are 15 residues in the CDR3. Germline values: CDR1 SGDLS, CDR2 YYNGEE. V shed 0 bases and J 4 bases; nucleotides not matched to a gene: 4. The CDR3 sequence: CASSVAGGINQPQHF. CDR3 bases: TGTGCCAGCAGCGTAGCAGGGGGGATTAATCAGCCCCAGCATTTT.

The chain is built from TRBV13 and TRBJ1-1; no reliable D call. Germline lookup yields CDR1 PRHDT and CDR2 FYEKMQ (reference sequence). V dropped 5 bases and J dropped 6 bases, with 19 bases sitting between them. CDR3 length: 15 residues. In nucleotides, the CDR3 is TGTGCCAGCAGCCCCGCCGGGTCAGAAGTCCCTGAAGCTTTCTTT. It specifies CASSPAGSEVPEAFF.

The rearrangement links TRBV6-1 to TRBJ2-5; 8 bases are a match to TRBD2. The junction had 5 bases not matched to a gene; V was cut back by 7 bases and J by 1 base. Germline CDR1 and CDR2: MNHNS and SASEGT. This CDR3 is 14 amino acids long. The CDR3 loop is CASTGGLVQETQYF. The CDR3 bases are TGTGCCAGCACCGGGGGACTAGTCCAAGAGACCCAGTACTTC.

This chain joins TRBV28 and TRBJ2-7; 7 nucleotides agree with TRBD1. After removal of 10 bases from V and 7 bases from J, the junction contained 22 bases not matched to a gene. The germline gives CDR1 MDHEN, CDR2 SYDVKM. The CDR3 runs 16 residues. The CDR3 coding sequence is TGTGCCACCCAAAAAATGGGGTTACAGGGGATCATGGAGCAGTACTTC. This gives the protein CATQKMGLQGIMEQYF.

The J gene is TRBJ2-3, the V gene TRBV25-1; D gene ambiguous. V was pared by 8 bases and J by 4 bases, with 10 bases between. This CDR3 region has 12 residues. Germline V gene sequence: CDR1 MGHDK, CDR2 SYGVNS. CDR3: CASSTPADTQYF. Written as DNA, the CDR3 is TGTGCCAGCTCGACACCGGCAGATACGCAGTATTTT.

This rearrangement joins TRBV2 to TRBJ1-1; perhaps TRBD1 as D (5 bases). Trimming pared 7 bases from V and 0 bases from J, leaving 9 bases between. The CDR3 length is 13 residues. CDR1 is SNHLY and CDR2 is FYNNEI in the germline V gene. The CDR3 is CASTTGMNTEAFF. The CDR3 nucleotides read TGTGCCAGCACAACAGGAATGAACACTGAAGCTTTCTTT.